These T cell receptor beta chains were read from a single sample in a study of lymphopenia after photon versus proton radiotherapy. Generated by immunoSEQ multiplex PCR, the TCRdb table keeps only in-frame clones and is missing some. The repertoire holds roughly 35,000 clones, with around 85% as singletons. Material: peripheral blood, obtained from a patient treated with photon-based radiotherapy. The receptors stem from a man aged 45-65 years with gastric cancer. CDR3s include the opening cysteine and the closing phenylalanine or tryptophan.

v_gene,j_gene,CDR3aa
TRBV29-1,TRBJ2-1,CSVEQGKNEQFF
TRBV10-2,TRBJ2-1,CASSGPVEYEQFF
TRBV18,TRBJ1-1,CASSPLFDRAEAFF
TRBV27,TRBJ2-2,CASSPDGAGGYTGELFF
TRBV19,TRBJ1-1,CASSIIGNGNTEAFF
TRBV28,TRBJ1-6,CASSSLGQVDSPLHF
TRBV19,TRBJ1-2,CASIGQRNYGYTF
TRBV6-5,TRBJ2-7,CASSLGVGGYEQYF
TRBV7-2,TRBJ1-3,CASSFGQGIGSGNTIYF
TRBV16,TRBJ2-3,CASSPNQARTQYF
TRBV5-1,TRBJ2-7,CASSLSPSSYEQYF
TRBV5-4,TRBJ2-7,CASSPSGTSSYEQYF
TRBV18,TRBJ2-3,CASSLSTDTQYF
TRBV28,TRBJ2-2,CASEVPGTGSSGELFF
TRBV19,TRBJ2-5,CALGAQYF
TRBV6-4,TRBJ1-1,CASSARMNTEAFF
TRBV7-2,TRBJ2-1,CASSLRGGDPPEQFF